This is a list of T cell receptor beta chains from one sample in a study of blood T cell repertoires in COVID-19. Sequencing was performed with immunoSEQ multiplex PCR; in TCRdb, only in-frame clones are kept and a portion is missing. The data hold tens of thousands of clones, with approximately 86% observed a single time. The source material was peripheral blood. The receptors originated from a human donor in a cohort sampled during active COVID-19. The CDR3 runs from the conserved cysteine through the conserved F or W. A D gene is named only where the DNA matches it firmly. Not every row has a clone size; where given, it reads once, few, many or a size class.

J | V | size | D | DNA | CDR3
TRBJ2-7 | TRBV7-6 | - | TRBD2 | TGTGCCTCTCCCGGGACTACGAACCAAATTACCTACGAGCAGTACTTC | CASPGTTNQITYEQYF
TRBJ2-1 | TRBV19 | - | TRBD2 | TGTGCCACTGAGGGCCGGCTAGCGGATTACAATGAGCAGTTCTTC | CATEGRLADYNEQFF
TRBJ2-1 | TRBV29-1 | - | - | TGCAGCGTTCCAACCGTCCCCAGCTCCTACAATGAGCAGTTCTTC | CSVPTVPSSYNEQFF
TRBJ2-7 | TRBV7-8 | - | - | TGTGCCAGCAGCTTAGGGGCTGGCGTAAGCTCCTACGAGCAGTACTTC | CASSLGAGVSSYEQYF
TRBJ2-7 | TRBV7-9 | once | - | TGTGCCACCCGCCTAGATGGTTTCGGGTACGAGCAGTACTTC | CATRLDGFGYEQYF
TRBJ2-1 | TRBV19 | - | TRBD2 | TGTGCCAGTAGTTCCGGGACTAGCTTTTCCTCCTACAATGAGCAGTTCTTC | CASSSGTSFSSYNEQFF
TRBJ2-3 | TRBV25-1 | - | - | TGTGCCAGCAGCCTGAATGGGGGCAGGGTTACGCAGTATTTT | CASSLNGGRVTQYF
TRBJ1-6 | TRBV3-1/TRBV3-2 | - | - | TGTGCCAGCAGCCAAAATGGAGGGGATCCCCTCCACTTT | CASSQNGGDPLHF
TRBJ1-2 | TRBV4-1 | - | TRBD1 | TGCGCCAGCAGCCAAGAGTGGGACAGCATAGGGCGCTACACCTTC | CASSQEWDSIGRYTF
TRBJ2-3 | TRBV7-6 | - | TRBD2 | TGTGCCAGCAGCTTAAACAGCGGGAAGACAGATACGCAGTATTTT | CASSLNSGKTDTQYF
TRBJ2-7 | TRBV2 | few | - | TGTGCCAGCAGGCAGACCTACGAGCAGTACTTC | CASRQTYEQYF
TRBJ1-1 | TRBV7-9 | - | TRBD1 | TGTGCCAGCAGCAACAGGGGGGACACTGAAGCTTTCTTT | CASSNRGDTEAFF
TRBJ2-1 | TRBV7-9 | - | TRBD2 | TGTGCCAGCAGCTTCACTAGCGGGAGCTACAATGAGCAGTTCTTC | CASSFTSGSYNEQFF
TRBJ2-7 | TRBV28 | - | TRBD2 | TGTGCCAGCTGCACTAGCGGGCCCTCCTACGAGCAGTACTTC | CASCTSGPSYEQYF
TRBJ2-7 | TRBV6-5 | - | - | TGTGCCAGCCGAGCGGACCTCTACGAGCAGTACTTC | CASRADLYEQYF
TRBJ2-1 | TRBV12-3/TRBV12-4 | - | - | TGTGCCAGCAGTATTGGACAGTACAATGAGCAGTTCTTC | CASSIGQYNEQFF
TRBJ1-2 | TRBV5-1 | - | - | TGCGCCAGCAGCTTACTACAGGGAGACTATGGCTACACCTTC | CASSLLQGDYGYTF
TRBJ2-1 | TRBV10-1 | - | - | TGCGCCAGCAGTGAGTCCTCGAGCTCCTACAATGAGCAGTTCTTC | CASSESSSSYNEQFF
TRBJ1-2 | TRBV19 | - | TRBD1 | TGTGCCAGTAGTGTGAACCGGGACAGACCTTATGGCTACACCTTC | CASSVNRDRPYGYTF
TRBJ1-6 | TRBV19 | few | - | TGTGCCAGTAGTATGGTTGACGGGTTTGATTCACCCCTCCACTTT | CASSMVDGFDSPLHF
TRBJ1-2 | TRBV21-1 | - | - | TGTGCCAGCAGCAAAAGGGGGAATGGCTACACCTTC | CASSKRGNGYTF
TRBJ2-1 | TRBV10-1 | - | TRBD2 | TGCGCCAGCAGTGGGAATAGCGGGAATCGCTATGAGCAGTTCTTC | CASSGNSGNRYEQFF
TRBJ2-2 | TRBV6-5 | - | - | TGTGCCAGCAGTTACCCCCCGGGACTTACCGGGGAGCTGTTTTTT | CASSYPPGLTGELFF
TRBJ2-7 | TRBV18 | - | - | TGTGCCAGCTCACCAGAGGGATTCTCCTACGAGCAGTACTTC | CASSPEGFSYEQYF
TRBJ2-2 | TRBV5-1 | - | - | TGCGCCAGCAGCTTGGACACCTTGAACACCGGGGAGCTGTTTTTT | CASSLDTLNTGELFF
TRBJ2-1 | TRBV20-1 | - | TRBD2 | TGCAGTGCTCGTGGGGACTACTCACATGAGCAGTTCTTC | CSARGDYSHEQFF
TRBJ2-7 | TRBV10-3 | - | TRBD1 | TGTGCCATCAGTGAAAGGACAGGGCTCCACGAGCAGTACTTC | CAISERTGLHEQYF
TRBJ2-2 | TRBV5-1 | - | - | TGCGCCACCTCTCTAGAGGGCCCCACCGGGGAGCTGTTTTTT | CATSLEGPTGELFF
TRBJ2-1 | TRBV3-1/TRBV3-2 | - | TRBD2 | TGTGCCAGCAGCCGCGGGAGGGCCGTATTCAATGAGCAGTTCTTC | CASSRGRAVFNEQFF
TRBJ1-2 | TRBV18 | - | TRBD1 | TGTGCCAGCTCTTTCACAGGGGCTAACTATGGCTACACCTTC | CASSFTGANYGYTF
TRBJ2-3 | TRBV18 | - | TRBD1 | TGTGCCAGCTCACTCGGGACAGCGGATACGCAGTATTTT | CASSLGTADTQYF
TRBJ1-1 | TRBV6-5 | - | TRBD1 | TGTGCCAGCAGTTACTCTCATACAGGGGGCACTGAAGCTTTCTTT | CASSYSHTGGTEAFF
TRBJ1-2 | TRBV7-9 | - | TRBD1 | TGTGCCAGCAGCCTTAGGACAGGGGATAGCTATGGCTACACCTTC | CASSLRTGDSYGYTF
TRBJ2-2 | TRBV7-9 | - | - | TGTGCCAGCAGCTTTCCGGTTTACACCGGGGAGCTGTTTTTT | CASSFPVYTGELFF
TRBJ2-1 | TRBV7-9 | - | - | TGTGCCAGCAGCTTAATCGGGTATGAGCAGTTCTTC | CASSLIGYEQFF
TRBJ2-7 | TRBV28 | few | TRBD2 | TGTGCCAGCAGTTCCTGGACTAGCGGGAACGAGCAGTACTTC | CASSSWTSGNEQYF
TRBJ2-3 | TRBV30 | - | TRBD2 | TGTGCCTGGAGTTGGGGGGGTCCAGATACGCAGTATTTT | CAWSWGGPDTQYF
TRBJ2-7 | TRBV9 | once | - | TGTGCCAGCAGCGTAGGGCAGGCCCACGAGCAGTACTTC | CASSVGQAHEQYF
TRBJ1-5 | TRBV19 | - | TRBD1 | TGTGCCACCCAAGGAGGACAGGGGGCCAGGGGCAATCAGCCCCAGCATTTT | CATQGGQGARGNQPQHF
TRBJ2-7 | TRBV29-1 | - | - | TGCAGCGTCGTGGGGCAGGGTGGCTACGAGCAGTACTTC | CSVVGQGGYEQYF
TRBJ2-3 | TRBV11-2 | - | TRBD1 | TGTGCCAGCAGCTTAACCGACAGGGGAAGCACAGATACGCAGTATTTT | CASSLTDRGSTDTQYF
TRBJ2-3 | TRBV5-4 | once | - | TGTGCCAGCAGCTTGGCCGTAGATACGCAGTATTTT | CASSLAVDTQYF